The present entry profiles one T cell receptor beta chain with its context. What it recognizes is unknown. The CDR3 sequence is 14 residues long. Trimming took 3 bases from V and 3 from J; bases not matched to a gene: 4. The sample belongs to a study of identical twins. The study's findings and limits: Zero-insertion analyses might be partly confounded by invariant T cells like MAIT and iNKT. Abundant beta clonotypes from cord blood had fewer insertions, unlike memory repertoires, which showed none.

Using its own MiXCR run on the 5' RACE reads, TCRdb lists one record per CDR3 protein. The sample holds 1.5 million to 2 million distinct CDR3 sequences, 25% to 35% seen once. The V call is TRBV12-3 or TRBV12-4, the J call TRBJ1-1; 7 bases line up with TRBD1. The source material was cord blood. The TCR originated in a newborn girl in good health. The CDR3 DNA is TGTGCCAGCAGTTTCAAGCAGGGGGACACTGAAGCTTTCTTT. Its protein is CASSFKQGDTEAFF.